One and the same sample provided the 9 T cell receptor beta chains below, sequenced in a study of blood T cell repertoires in COVID-19. Data came from immunoSEQ multiplex PCR; TCRdb stores just in-frame clones and leaves some out. The top ten hold roughly 3% of the sample, which has 50,000 to 65,000 clones, around 84% seen once. The sample taken for sequencing was peripheral blood. These receptors were obtained from a man aged 45 to 65 with active COVID-19.

The chain is built from TRBV6-5 and TRBJ1-3; the D is unclear. Germline CDR1 MNHEY, CDR2 SVGAGI. CDR3 size: 14 residues. V was shortened by 6 bases and J by 0 bases, with 9 bases between the two germline ends. The DNA for the CDR3 is TGTGCCAGCAGCTTACAACCCTCTGGAAACACCATATATTTT. It specifies CASSLQPSGNTIYF.

V is TRBV5-4 and J is TRBJ2-5, with TRBD1 identical over 7 bases. This CDR3 is built from 16 residues. V lost 0 bases, J lost 3 bases, and 8 bases stayed unmatched. CDR1 and CDR2 from the germline V gene are SGHNT and YYREEE (reference sequence). In DNA, the CDR3 is TGTGCCAGCAGCTTGGATCGTAGGACAGGCGAAGAGACCCAGTACTTC. Translating gives CASSLDRRTGEETQYF.

This clone has a single count. The genes are TRBV28 and TRBJ1-4; tentative D call: TRBD1 (6 bases). The CDR3 has 18 residues. V dropped 3 bases and J dropped 0 bases, with 17 bases sitting between them. Per the germline V gene, CDR1 is MDHEN and CDR2 is SYDVKM. The CDR3 DNA is TGTGCCAGCAGTTTGGGGGGGGGCGCGGAGCCAACTAATGAAAAACTGTTTTTT. Its protein is CASSLGGGAEPTNEKLFF. The full variable domain, rest sourced from reference TRBV28 and TRBJ1-4, is DVKVTQSSRYLVKRTGEKVFLECVQDMDHENMFWYRQDPGLGLRLIYFSYDVKMKEKGDIPEGYSVSREKKERFSLILESASTNQTSMYLCASSLGGGAEPTNEKLFFGSGTQLSVL.

This chain uses TRBV3-1 (or the pseudogene TRBV3-2) with TRBJ1-2; the match to TRBD1 covers 8 bases. The J segment lost 4 bases and the V segment lost 4 bases, leaving 2 bases of the junction unmatched. The CDR3 is made up of 13 amino acids. Germline V CDR1 and CDR2: LGHDT, YNNKEL (reference sequence). The CDR3 reads CASSRGQGYGYTF. In nucleotides, the CDR3 is TGTGCCAGCAGCCGAGGACAGGGCTATGGCTACACCTTC.

CDR3 bases: TGTGCCAGCAGCTTGGCGGGCGGGAGCCCCTACGAGCAGTACTTC. Translation: CASSLAGGSPYEQYF. The genes are TRBV5-5 and TRBJ2-7, with 7 nucleotides matching TRBD2. J lost 2 bases, V lost 0 bases, and 5 bases had no gene match. The V gene's germline CDR1 is SGHKS and CDR2 YYEKEE (reference sequence). This CDR3 is built from 15 residues.

The V and J genes are TRBV9 and TRBJ2-5; 9 bases match TRBD1. Unmatched junction bases numbered 5, after V lost 3 bases and J lost 5 bases. The CDR3 extends over 14 amino acids. From germline, CDR1 is SGDLS and CDR2 YYNGEE. This CDR3 reads CASSGTGTGETQYF. CDR3 nucleotides: TGTGCCAGCAGCGGCACCGGGACAGGGGAGACCCAGTACTTC.

V gene TRBV27 combines with J gene TRBJ1-3, with 7 bases matching TRBD1. Germline loops: CDR1 MNHEY, CDR2 SMNVEV (reference sequence). CDR3 size: 14 residues. Trimming removed 8 bases from V and 9 bases from J; junction bases left unmatched: 13. The CDR3 sequence is CASARQGFLGTIYF. As DNA, the CDR3 is TGTGCCAGCGCCCGACAGGGATTTTTGGGCACCATATATTTT.

V and J are TRBV18 and TRBJ1-5, with 8 bases aligning to TRBD1. The CDR3 contains 15 residues. Per germline, CDR1 KGHSH and CDR2 LQKENI. J lost 1 base, V lost 2 bases, and 1 base had no gene match. CDR3 loop: CASSPSGGSNQPQHF. In DNA form, the CDR3 reads TGTGCCAGCTCACCATCAGGGGGCAGCAATCAGCCCCAGCATTTT.

The CDR3 region is CASSFRSGAGSYNEQFF. The CDR3 region has the DNA TGTGCCAGCAGCTTTCGCAGTGGGGCCGGCTCCTACAATGAGCAGTTCTTC. This chain joins TRBV7-2 and TRBJ2-1, with a weak D call TRBD1 (5 bases). Germline CDR1 SGHTA, CDR2 FQGNSA. The CDR3 is made up of 17 amino acids. V lost 3 bases, J lost 0 bases, and 15 bases lay in between.